Sequencing of this T cell receptor beta chain was carried out in a study of blood T cell repertoires in COVID-19. The overall study: Sources were T cells, B-cell-depleted T cells, or PBMCs; the material itself was cDNA or gDNA.

Per the study methods: Amplification of reference gene primers was used by the study to estimate nucleated cell counts. Profiling relied on immunoSEQ multiplex PCR, and the TCRdb table lists in-frame clones only, not all of them. The DNA was the basis for D and trimming; V, J and clone size are from that table. Seen here are approximately 150,000 clones, 65% to 90% observed once, and the top ten hold about 7%. Germline-derived CDR1 and CDR2 are SQVTM and ANQGSEA. The CDR3 length is 12 residues. V dropped 6 bases and J dropped 6 bases, with 14 bases sitting between them. Sequencing was carried out using peripheral blood. The source of this sequence is a woman aged 45-60 years in a cohort sampled during active or convalescent COVID-19. The chain recombines TRBV29-1 with TRBJ1-2, with a tentative D call TRBD1 (6 bases). The CDR3 region has the DNA TGCAGCGTCCCACAGGGAGTCGATGGCTACACCTTC. This translates into CSVPQGVDGYTF.